Each of the 7 T cell receptor beta chains below was sequenced from the same sample in a study of OX40 agonist ivuxolimab in advanced cancers. Sequencing used immunoSEQ multiplex PCR; TCRdb keeps in-frame clones, though not all of them. This sample has approximately 77,000 clones; about 80% occur once, and the top ten carry roughly 0.48%. The sample here was CD4+ or CD8+ T cells sorted from blood, taken in a trial of the OX40 agonist ivuxolimab. The receptor set was obtained from an adult with an advanced solid tumor such as melanoma, head and neck, liver or kidney cancer.

The chain carries TRBV5-4 and TRBJ1-1; D unresolved. CDR1 SGHNT and CDR2 YYREEE come from the germline V gene (reference sequence). The V end lost 4 bases, the J end lost 1 base, and 17 bases lay between the germline ends. The CDR3 totals 16 residues. The CDR3 sequence: CASSRSRGGSNTEAFF. The CDR3 DNA is TGTGCCAGCAGCCGTTCACGTGGTGGGTCGAACACTGAAGCTTTCTTT.

The CDR3 region has the DNA TGTGCCAGCAGCTTAGAGACAAATCAGCCCCAGCATTTT. Amino acids: CASSLETNQPQHF. The V call is TRBV7-2, the J call TRBJ1-5; D gene unclear. Germline-derived CDR1 and CDR2 are SGHTA and FQGNSA. Trimming cost V 1 base and J 4 bases, with 5 bases left between them. The CDR3 has 13 amino acids.

The rearrangement uses TRBV28 and TRBJ2-2; no definite D call. The CDR3 totals 15 residues. Trimming stripped 6 bases from V and 3 bases from J, with 14 bases between. In germline, CDR1 is MDHEN, CDR2 SYDVKM. CDR3 in DNA: TGTGCCAGCAGCACCCCCGGTAGGGACACCGGGGAGCTGTTTTTT. Amino acid sequence: CASSTPGRDTGELFF.

V and J are TRBV19 and TRBJ1-2; D not resolved. The germline V and J ends were trimmed by 3 bases and 1 base, with 9 bases remaining between them. The CDR3 has 14 amino acids. Germline V lookup: CDR1 LNHDA, CDR2 SQIVND (reference sequence). The CDR3 protein is CASSIDPINYGYTF. The DNA of the CDR3 is TGTGCCAGTAGTATCGATCCCATTAACTATGGCTACACCTTC.

The gene calls are TRBV9 and TRBJ2-7; D remains ambiguous. The CDR3 consists of 13 residues. V was cut by 0 bases and J by 4 bases, with 8 bases left in between. Per the germline V gene, CDR1 is SGDLS and CDR2 is YYNGEE. CDR3: CASSVDGPYEQYF. CDR3 nucleotides: TGTGCCAGCAGCGTAGACGGTCCATACGAGCAGTACTTC.

The chain is built from TRBV4-3 and TRBJ2-5; no clear D. V lost 2 bases and J 5 bases, leaving 9 bases between the germline ends. Germline V CDR1 and CDR2: LGHNA, YSLEER. This CDR3 contains 13 residues. The CDR3 nucleotides read TGCGCCAGCAGCCAAACGGTCGGGGAGACCCAGTACTTC. As protein: CASSQTVGETQYF.

In the case of this clone: Within the sample, other DNA sequences also encode this same CDR3. J is TRBJ2-1 and V is TRBV5-4; D is possibly TRBD1 (5 bases). Looked up from germline, CDR1 is SGHNT and CDR2 is YYREEE (reference sequence). The CDR3 consists of 13 residues. V lost 0 bases and J lost 6, with 7 bases in between. CDR3 residues: CASSLVQGNEQFF. CDR3 nucleotides: TGTGCCAGCAGCTTGGTTCAGGGCAATGAGCAGTTCTTC.